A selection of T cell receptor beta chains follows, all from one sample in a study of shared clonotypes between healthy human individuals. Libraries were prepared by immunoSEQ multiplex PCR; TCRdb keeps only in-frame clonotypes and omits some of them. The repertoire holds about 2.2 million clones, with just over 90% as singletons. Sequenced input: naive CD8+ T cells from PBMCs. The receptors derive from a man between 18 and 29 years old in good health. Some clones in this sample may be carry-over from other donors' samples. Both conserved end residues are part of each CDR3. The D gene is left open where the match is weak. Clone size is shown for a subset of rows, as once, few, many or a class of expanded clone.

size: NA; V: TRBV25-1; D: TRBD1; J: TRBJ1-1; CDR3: CASSEYRTGAFF; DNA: TGTGCCAGCAGTGAATACCGGACAGGGGCTTTCTTT
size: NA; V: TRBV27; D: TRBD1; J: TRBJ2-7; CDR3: CASSQPPDRAPYEQYF; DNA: TGTGCCAGCAGCCAACCCCCGGACAGGGCCCCCTACGAGCAGTACTTC
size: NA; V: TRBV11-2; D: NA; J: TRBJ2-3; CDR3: CASTVGGISTDTQYF; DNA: TGTGCCAGCACCGTCGGCGGGATTAGCACAGATACGCAGTATTTT
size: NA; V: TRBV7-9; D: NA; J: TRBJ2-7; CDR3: CASALAGSSYEQYF; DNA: TGTGCCAGCGCCCTGGCAGGTAGCTCCTACGAGCAGTACTTC
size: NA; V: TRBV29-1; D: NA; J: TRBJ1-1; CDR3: CSVEERVERNTEAFF; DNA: TGCAGCGTTGAAGAAAGGGTGGAGAGAAACACTGAAGCTTTCTTT
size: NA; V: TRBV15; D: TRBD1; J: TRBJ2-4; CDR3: CATSSRQGVSGAKNIQYF; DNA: TGTGCCACCAGCAGTAGACAGGGGGTTAGCGGAGCCAAAAACATTCAGTACTTC
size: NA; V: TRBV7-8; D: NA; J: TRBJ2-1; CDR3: CASSLIPHPSDEQFF; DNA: TGTGCCAGCAGCTTAATTCCCCATCCCTCAGATGAGCAGTTCTTC
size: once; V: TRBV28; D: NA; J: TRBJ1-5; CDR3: CASSPRQRGVVGQPQHF; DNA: TGTGCCAGCAGTCCACGACAGCGCGGGGTGGTCGGTCAGCCCCAGCATTTT
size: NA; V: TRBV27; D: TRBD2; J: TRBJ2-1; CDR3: CASANRGGGSASYNEQFF; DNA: TGTGCCAGCGCAAATCGGGGAGGCGGGAGCGCATCCTACAATGAGCAGTTCTTC
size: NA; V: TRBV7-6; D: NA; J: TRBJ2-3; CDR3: CASSLAPPDTQYF; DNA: TGTGCCAGCAGCTTAGCGCCCCCAGATACGCAGTATTTT
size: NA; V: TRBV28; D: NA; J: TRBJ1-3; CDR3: CASSSTTRSSGNTIYF; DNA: TGTGCCAGCAGCTCTACCACACGGAGCTCTGGAAACACCATATATTTT
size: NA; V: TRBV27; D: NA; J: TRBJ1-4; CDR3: CASSFLFSTNEKLFF; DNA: TGTGCCAGCAGTTTTCTTTTCTCAACTAATGAAAAACTGTTTTTT
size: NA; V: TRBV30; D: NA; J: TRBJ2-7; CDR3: CAWSDVGAGEQYF; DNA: TGTGCCTGGAGCGACGTGGGGGCGGGCGAGCAGTACTTC
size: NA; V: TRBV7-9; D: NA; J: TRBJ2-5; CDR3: CASSSGLQETQYF; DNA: TGTGCCAGCAGCTCAGGACTACAAGAGACCCAGTACTTC
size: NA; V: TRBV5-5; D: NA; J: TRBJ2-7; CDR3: CASSALRSEQYF; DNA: TGTGCCAGCAGCGCCTTGCGAAGCGAGCAGTACTTC
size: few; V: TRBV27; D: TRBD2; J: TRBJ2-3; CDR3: CASSFQFPGLAGPGATDTQYF; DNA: TGTGCCAGCAGTTTCCAATTCCCGGGACTAGCGGGGCCCGGGGCCACGGATACGCAGTATTTT
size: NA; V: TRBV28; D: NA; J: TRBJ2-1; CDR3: CASSFIRPRRASDEQFF; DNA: TGTGCCAGCAGTTTCATTCGCCCCCGCAGGGCGAGCGATGAGCAGTTCTTC
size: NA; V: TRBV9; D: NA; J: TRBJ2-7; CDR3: CASSGATSYNEQYF; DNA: TGTGCCAGCAGCGGGGCCACTAGCTACAACGAGCAGTACTTC
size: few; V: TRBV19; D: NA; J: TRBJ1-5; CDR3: CASTHRINQPQHF; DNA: TGTGCCAGCACCCACAGGATCAATCAGCCCCAGCATTTT
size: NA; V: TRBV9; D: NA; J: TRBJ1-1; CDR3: CASSVGMRASPLNTEAFF; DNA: TGTGCCAGCAGCGTAGGAATGAGGGCCAGTCCCCTGAACACTGAAGCTTTCTTT
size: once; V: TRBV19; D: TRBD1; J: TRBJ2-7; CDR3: CASSIDEGTGLTEQYF; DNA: TGTGCCAGTAGTATAGATGAGGGGACAGGGCTTACAGAGCAGTACTTC
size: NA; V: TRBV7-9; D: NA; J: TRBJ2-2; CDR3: CASSLVGGIDTGELFF; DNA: TGTGCCAGCAGCTTAGTCGGGGGCATCGACACCGGGGAGCTGTTTTTT
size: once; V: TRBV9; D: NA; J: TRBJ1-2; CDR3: CASSVSEGLNYGYTF; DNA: TGTGCCAGCAGCGTAAGCGAGGGACTCAACTATGGCTACACCTTC
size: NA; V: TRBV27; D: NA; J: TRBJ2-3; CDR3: CASSSPQGSRTTDTQYF; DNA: TGTGCCAGCAGTTCACCGCAGGGTTCCCGTACCACAGATACGCAGTATTTT